This T cell receptor beta chain was documented in a study of blood T cell repertoires in COVID-19. Study as a whole: In each case, the material was cDNA or gDNA derived from T cells, B-cell-depleted T cells, or PBMCs.

The V end lost 1 base, the J end lost 3 bases, and 10 bases lay between the germline ends. CDR1 and CDR2 from the germline V gene are LNHDA and SQIVND (reference sequence). The CDR3 extends over 15 amino acids. Original processing notes: Nucleated cell counts were estimated from reference gene primer amplification. Libraries were prepared by immunoSEQ multiplex PCR; TCRdb keeps only in-frame clonotypes and omits some of them. V, J and clone size are those of that table, while D and trimming were read from the DNA. The sample holds over 60,000 clones, around nine tenths seen once. The chain recombines TRBV19 with TRBJ1-5; unclear D gene. The material sequenced was peripheral blood. The TCR was taken from a woman between 55 and 75 years old with acute or convalescent COVID-19. The CDR3 DNA follows: TGTGCCAGTAGTATAGTTTCCGGGTTCAATCAGCCCCAGCATTTT. Its translation is CASSIVSGFNQPQHF. Together with reference TRBV19 and TRBJ1-5, the CDR3 gives the full variable domain: DGGITQSPKYLFRKEGQNVTLSCEQNLNHDAMYWYRQDPGQGLRLIYYSQIVNDFQKGDIAEGYSVSREKKESFPLTVTSAQKNPTAFYLCASSIVSGFNQPQHFGDGTRLSIL.